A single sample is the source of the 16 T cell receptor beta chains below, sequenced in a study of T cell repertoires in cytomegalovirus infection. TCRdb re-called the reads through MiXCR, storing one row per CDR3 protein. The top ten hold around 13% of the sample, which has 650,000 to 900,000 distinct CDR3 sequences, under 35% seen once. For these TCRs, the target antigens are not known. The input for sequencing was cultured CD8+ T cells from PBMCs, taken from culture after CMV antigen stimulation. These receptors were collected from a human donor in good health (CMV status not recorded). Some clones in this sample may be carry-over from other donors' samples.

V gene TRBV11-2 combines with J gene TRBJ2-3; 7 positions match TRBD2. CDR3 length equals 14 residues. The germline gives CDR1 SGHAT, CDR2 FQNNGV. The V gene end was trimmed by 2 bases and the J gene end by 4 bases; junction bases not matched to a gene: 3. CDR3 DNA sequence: TGTGCCAGCAGCTTATGGGCGGGGGCAGATACGCAGTATTTT. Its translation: CASSLWAGADTQYF.

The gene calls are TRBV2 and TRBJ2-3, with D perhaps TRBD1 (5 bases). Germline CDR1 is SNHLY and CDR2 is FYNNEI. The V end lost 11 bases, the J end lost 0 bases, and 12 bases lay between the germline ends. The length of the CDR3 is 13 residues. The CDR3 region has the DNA TGTGCCTGGGGCAGCGTTAGCACAGATACGCAGTATTTT. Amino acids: CAWGSVSTDTQYF.

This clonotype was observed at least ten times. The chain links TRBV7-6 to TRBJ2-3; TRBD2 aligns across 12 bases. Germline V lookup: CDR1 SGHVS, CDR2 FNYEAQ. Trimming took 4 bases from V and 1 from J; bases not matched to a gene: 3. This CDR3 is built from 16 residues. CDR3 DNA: TGTGCCAGCAGCTCTCGGACTAGCGGGGGCACAGATACGCAGTATTTT. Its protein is CASSSRTSGGTDTQYF.

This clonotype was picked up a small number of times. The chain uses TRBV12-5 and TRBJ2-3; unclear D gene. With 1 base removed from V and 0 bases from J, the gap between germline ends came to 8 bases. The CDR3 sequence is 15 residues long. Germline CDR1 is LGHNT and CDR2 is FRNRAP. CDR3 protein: CASGLGRSSTDTQYF. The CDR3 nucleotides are TGTGCTAGTGGTTTGGGGCGGTCTAGCACAGATACGCAGTATTTT.

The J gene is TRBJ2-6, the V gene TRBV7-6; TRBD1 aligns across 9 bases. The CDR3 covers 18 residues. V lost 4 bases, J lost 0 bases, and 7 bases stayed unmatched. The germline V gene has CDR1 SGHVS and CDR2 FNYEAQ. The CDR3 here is CASSSFTGGPSGANVLTF. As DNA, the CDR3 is TGTGCCAGCAGCTCCTTCACAGGGGGCCCCTCTGGGGCCAACGTCCTGACTTTC.

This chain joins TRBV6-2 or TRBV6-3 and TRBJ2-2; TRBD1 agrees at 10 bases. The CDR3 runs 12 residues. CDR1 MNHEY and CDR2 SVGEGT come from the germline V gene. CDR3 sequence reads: CGQGAVTGELFF. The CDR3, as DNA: TGTGGACAGGGGGCGGTCACCGGGGAGCTGTTTTTT.

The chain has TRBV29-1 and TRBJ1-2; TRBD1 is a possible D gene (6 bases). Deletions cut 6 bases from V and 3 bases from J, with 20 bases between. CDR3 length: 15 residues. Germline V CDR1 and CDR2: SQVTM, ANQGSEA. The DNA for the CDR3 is TGCAGCGTGGAGGGAACAGGGAGTGGGGACTATGGCTACACCTTC. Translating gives CSVEGTGSGDYGYTF.

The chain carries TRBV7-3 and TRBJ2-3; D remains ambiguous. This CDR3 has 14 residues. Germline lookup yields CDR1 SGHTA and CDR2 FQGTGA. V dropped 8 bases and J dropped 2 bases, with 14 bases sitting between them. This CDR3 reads CASGLSAPTDTQYF. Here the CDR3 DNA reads TGTGCCAGCGGTCTGTCAGCCCCCACAGATACGCAGTATTTT. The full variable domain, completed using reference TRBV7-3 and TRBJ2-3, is GAGVSQTPSNKVTEKGKYVELRCDPISGHTALYWYRQSLGQGPEFLIYFQGTGAADDSGLPNDRFFAVRPEGSVSTLKIQRTERGDSAVYLCASGLSAPTDTQYFGPGTRLTVL.

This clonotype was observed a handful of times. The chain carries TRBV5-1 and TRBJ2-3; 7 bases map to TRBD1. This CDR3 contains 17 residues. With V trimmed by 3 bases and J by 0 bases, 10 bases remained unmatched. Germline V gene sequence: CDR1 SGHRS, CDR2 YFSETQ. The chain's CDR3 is CASSWPTDRVSTDTQYF. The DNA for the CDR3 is TGCGCCAGCAGCTGGCCTACCGACAGGGTCAGCACAGATACGCAGTATTTT.

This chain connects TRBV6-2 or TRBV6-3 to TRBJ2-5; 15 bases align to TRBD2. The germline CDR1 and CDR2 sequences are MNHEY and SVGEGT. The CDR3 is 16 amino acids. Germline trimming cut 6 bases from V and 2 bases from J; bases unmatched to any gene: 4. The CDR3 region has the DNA TGTGCCAGCAGCCCCGGACTAGCGGGGGGGCAAGAGACCCAGTACTTC. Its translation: CASSPGLAGGQETQYF.

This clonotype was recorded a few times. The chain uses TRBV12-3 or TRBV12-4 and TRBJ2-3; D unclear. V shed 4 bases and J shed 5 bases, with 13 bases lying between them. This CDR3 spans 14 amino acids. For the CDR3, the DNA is TGTGCCAGCAGTTGGGTCAGGACGATAGATACGCAGTATTTT. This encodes CASSWVRTIDTQYF.

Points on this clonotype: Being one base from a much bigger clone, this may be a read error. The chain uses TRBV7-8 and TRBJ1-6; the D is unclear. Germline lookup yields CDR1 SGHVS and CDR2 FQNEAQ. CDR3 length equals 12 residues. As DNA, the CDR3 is TGTGCCAGCAGCTTTGGGGATTCACTCCTCCACTTT. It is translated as CASSFGDSLLHF.

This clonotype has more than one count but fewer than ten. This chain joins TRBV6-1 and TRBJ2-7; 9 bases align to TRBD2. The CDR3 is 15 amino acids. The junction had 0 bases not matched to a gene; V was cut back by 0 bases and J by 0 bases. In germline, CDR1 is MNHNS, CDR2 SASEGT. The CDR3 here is CASSEASGSSYEQYV. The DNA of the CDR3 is TGTGCCAGCAGTGAAGCTAGCGGGAGCTCCTACGAGCAGTACGTC.

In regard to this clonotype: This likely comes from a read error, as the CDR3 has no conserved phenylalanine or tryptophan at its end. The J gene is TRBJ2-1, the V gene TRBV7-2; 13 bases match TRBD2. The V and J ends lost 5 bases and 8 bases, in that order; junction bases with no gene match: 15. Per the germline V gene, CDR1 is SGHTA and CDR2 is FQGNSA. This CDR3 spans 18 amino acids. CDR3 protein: CASSPGTSGAPGVDEQFL. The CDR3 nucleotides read TGTGCCAGCAGCCCTGGGACTAGCGGGGCGCCTGGGGTAGATGAGCAGTTCCTC.

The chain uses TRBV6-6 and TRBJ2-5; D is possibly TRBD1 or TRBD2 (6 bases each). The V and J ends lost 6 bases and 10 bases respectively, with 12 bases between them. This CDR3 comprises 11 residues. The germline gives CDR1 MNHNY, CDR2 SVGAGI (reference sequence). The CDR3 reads CASSQGGNQYF. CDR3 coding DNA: TGTGCCAGCAGCCAAGGGGGGAACCAGTACTTC.

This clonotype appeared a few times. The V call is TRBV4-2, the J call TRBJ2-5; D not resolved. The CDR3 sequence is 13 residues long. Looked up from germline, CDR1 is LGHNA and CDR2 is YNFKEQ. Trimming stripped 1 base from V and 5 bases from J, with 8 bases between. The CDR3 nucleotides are TGTGCCAGCAGCCAAGTGATGTGGGAGACCCAGTACTTC. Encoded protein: CASSQVMWETQYF.